These 23 T cell receptor beta chains share one sample of origin, sequenced in a study of identical twins. A single record per CDR3 protein comes from TCRdb applying MiXCR to the 5' RACE reads. The sample lists about 150,000 distinct CDR3 sequences, under 4.5% occurring once. Input material: memory T cells sorted from blood. The receptors shown here come from a man younger than 30 in good health.

This clonotype has ten or more counts. The genes are TRBV4-1 and TRBJ1-2, with 7 bases fitting TRBD1. V lost 0 bases, J lost 6 bases, and 16 bases stayed unmatched. CDR3 length: 18 amino acids. Looked up from germline, CDR1 is MGHRA and CDR2 is YSYEKL. This CDR3 is CASSQEWTGRTGKNGYTF. The DNA for the CDR3 is TGCGCCAGCAGCCAAGAGTGGACAGGCCGAACCGGAAAAAATGGCTACACCTTC.

This clonotype was counted once. This sequence joins TRBV5-1 and TRBJ2-6, with TRBD1 as a possible D gene (6 bases). This CDR3 contains 17 residues. V lost 0 bases and J 2 bases, leaving 12 bases between the germline ends. The V gene's germline CDR1 is SGHRS and CDR2 YFSETQ. CDR3 nucleotides: TGCGCCAGCAGCTTGGCCCCAGGGGCCGCTGGGGCCAACGTCCTGACTTTC. As protein: CASSLAPGAAGANVLTF. The whole variable domain, remainder taken from reference TRBV5-1 and TRBJ2-6, is KAGVTQTPRYLIKTRGQQVTLSCSPISGHRSVSWYQQTPGQGLQFLFEYFSETQRNKGNFPGRFSGRQFSNSRSEMNVSTLELGDSALYLCASSLAPGAAGANVLTFGAGSRLTVL.

This clonotype was seen repeatedly, ten times or more. The gene calls are TRBV4-2 and TRBJ2-1, with 8 positions matching TRBD1. Germline loops: CDR1 LGHNA, CDR2 YNFKEQ. This CDR3 has 16 amino acids. Germline trimming cut 0 bases from V and 11 bases from J; bases unmatched to any gene: 12. DNA for the CDR3: TGTGCCAGCAGCCAAGATGAGGGTAGGACAGGGCGTAAGCAGTTCTTC. It specifies CASSQDEGRTGRKQFF.

At least ten counts were recorded for this clonotype. J is TRBJ2-3 and V is TRBV9, with unresolved D. The CDR3 consists of 14 residues. V gave up 2 bases and J gave up 0 bases, with 7 bases separating them. Germline CDR1 is SGDLS and CDR2 is YYNGEE. The DNA of the CDR3 is TGTGCCAGCAGCGTGGCCACTAGCACAGATACGCAGTATTTT. Its translation: CASSVATSTDTQYF.

This clonotype appeared many times. The chain recombines TRBV2 with TRBJ2-2, with 7 positions matching TRBD1. CDR1 is SNHLY, CDR2 FYNNEI, per germline. The CDR3 is 13 residues long. The ends lost 4 bases at V and 6 bases at J; junction bases unmatched: 2. CDR3 sequence reads: CASSAGGAGELFF. CDR3 DNA: TGTGCCAGCAGTGCAGGGGGAGCCGGGGAGCTGTTTTTT.

At least ten counts were recorded for this clonotype. The genes are TRBV5-1 and TRBJ1-2, with TRBD1 matching 9 bases. CDR3 length equals 14 residues. CDR1 is SGHRS and CDR2 is YFSETQ in the germline V gene. Germline trimming cut 4 bases from V and 8 bases from J; bases unmatched to any gene: 9. The CDR3: CASSARTGDWGYTF. The CDR3 DNA sequence: TGCGCCAGCAGCGCCCGGACAGGGGATTGGGGCTACACCTTC.

This clonotype was counted ten times or more. The chain carries TRBV25-1 and TRBJ2-3; TRBD1 is a possible D gene (5 bases). The CDR3 is 13 amino acids. Trimming cost V 6 bases and J 2 bases, with 9 bases left between them. CDR1 is MGHDK and CDR2 is SYGVNS in the germline V gene. The CDR3 DNA reads as TGTGCCAGCAGCCCAGGGAACACAGATACGCAGTATTTT. Residues: CASSPGNTDTQYF.

The J gene is TRBJ2-3, the V gene TRBV7-6; D remains unclear. Germline values: CDR1 SGHVS, CDR2 FNYEAQ. The CDR3 has 17 amino acids. The V gene lost 1 base and the J gene lost 6 bases, with 20 bases spanning the gap. The CDR3 here is CASSLEFSAHSFDTQYF. The CDR3 coding sequence is TGTGCCAGCAGCTTAGAGTTTTCAGCCCACAGTTTCGATACGCAGTATTTT.

This clonotype was seen ten or more times. J is TRBJ2-1 and V is TRBV7-6; 7 positions match TRBD2. The CDR3 is 16 residues long. Germline V gene sequence: CDR1 SGHVS, CDR2 FNYEAQ. Trimming cost V 3 bases and J 1 base; bases outside gene matches: 6. CDR3 nucleotide sequence: TGTGCCAGCAGCTTGCGCGGGAGTAGGTCCTACAATGAGCAGTTCTTC. This translates into CASSLRGSRSYNEQFF.

This clonotype was observed many times. This chain uses TRBV7-2 with TRBJ2-7; TRBD2 is a possible D gene (5 bases). The CDR3 extends over 14 amino acids. Germline lookup yields CDR1 SGHTA and CDR2 FQGNSA. Trimming cost V 3 bases and J 3 bases, with 12 bases left between them. CDR3 sequence reads: CASSLLRGLYEQYF. CDR3 in DNA: TGTGCCAGCAGCTTGTTGAGAGGACTCTACGAGCAGTACTTC.

This clonotype has a count of ten or more. V is TRBV14 and J is TRBJ1-5, with unresolved D. Looked up from germline, CDR1 is SGHDN and CDR2 is FVKESK. This CDR3 has 14 residues. Trimming shortened V by 5 bases and J by 5 bases, and 13 bases separated the two germline ends. The CDR3 here is CASSKLGMDQPQHF. The CDR3 DNA sequence: TGTGCCAGCAGCAAACTAGGGATGGATCAGCCCCAGCATTTT.

This clonotype showed up many times. The chain employs TRBV5-5 and TRBJ1-2; TRBD1 aligns across 7 bases. The germline V gene encodes CDR1 SGHKS and CDR2 YYEKEE (reference sequence). V lost 4 bases, J lost 3 bases, and 9 bases stayed unmatched. The CDR3 spans 15 residues. The CDR3 DNA is TGTGCCAGCAGCCCCTACCCCACAGGGGACTATGGCTACACCTTC. This encodes CASSPYPTGDYGYTF.

The CDR3 protein is CASSDGRTAKNIQYF. In nucleotides, the CDR3 is TGCGCCAGCAGTGATGGGAGAACTGCCAAAAACATTCAGTACTTC. The chain has TRBV10-1 and TRBJ2-4, with D maybe TRBD2 (5 bases). Per germline, CDR1 WNHNN and CDR2 SYGVQD (reference sequence). V was cut by 3 bases and J by 1 base, with 10 bases left in between. This CDR3 region has 15 residues.

This clonotype was found many times. The V gene is TRBV3-1, the J gene TRBJ2-7; tentative D call: TRBD1 (6 bases). The germline V gene has CDR1 LGHDT and CDR2 YNNKEL (reference sequence). The CDR3 totals 17 residues. The germline V and J ends were trimmed by 1 base and 5 bases, with 21 bases remaining between them. The CDR3 loop reads CASSQGGHMVRQDEQYV. DNA of the CDR3: TGTGCCAGCAGCCAAGGGGGACACATGGTGCGGCAGGACGAGCAGTACGTC.

This clonotype was counted many times. The genes are TRBV12-3 or TRBV12-4 and TRBJ2-7; D gene unclear. This CDR3 has 13 residues. V was pared by 1 base and J by 5 bases, with 9 bases between. CDR3 nucleotide sequence: TGTGCCAGCAGTTTAGGGTCCGGCGACGAGCAGTACTTC. Residues: CASSLGSGDEQYF.

There are many counts of this clonotype. The chain has TRBV18 and TRBJ1-1, with D maybe TRBD1 (6 bases). Germline V gene lookup returns CDR1 KGHSH and CDR2 LQKENI. V shed 6 bases and J shed 1 base, with 15 bases lying between them. The CDR3 is 15 residues long. CDR3 region: CASSPKTGENTEAFF. For the CDR3, the DNA is TGTGCCAGCTCTCCAAAGACAGGAGAGAACACTGAAGCTTTCTTT. The complete variable domain, with remaining parts taken from reference TRBV18 and TRBJ1-1, reads NAGVMQNPRHLVRRRGQEARLRCSPMKGHSHVYWYRQLPEEGLKFMVYLQKENIIDESGMPKERFSAEFPKEGPSILRIQQVVRGDSAAYFCASSPKTGENTEAFFGQGTRLTVV.

This clonotype was seen at least ten times. This chain links TRBV29-1 with TRBJ2-3; a possible D gene is TRBD2 (6 bases). V was shortened by 0 bases and J by 3 bases, with 16 bases between the two germline ends. There are 16 residues in the CDR3. CDR1 and CDR2 (germline): SQVTM, ANQGSEA. The DNA of the CDR3 is TGCAGCGTTGAAGATTGGGGCACTGGGAGGACAGATACGCAGTATTTT. Translated: CSVEDWGTGRTDTQYF.

There are many counts of this clonotype. This chain links TRBV3-1 with TRBJ2-3; D call uncertain. The CDR3 runs 15 residues. Germline-derived CDR1 and CDR2 are LGHDT and YNNKEL (reference sequence). Trimming shortened V by 7 bases and J by 2 bases, and 16 bases separated the two germline ends. CDR3 DNA sequence: TGTGCCAGCACCACTACGACGGGCTTCACAGATACGCAGTATTTT. This gives the protein CASTTTTGFTDTQYF.

At least ten counts were recorded for this clonotype. The chain combines TRBV7-9 with TRBJ2-3; 12 positions agree with TRBD2. This CDR3 is built from 16 residues. The germline gives CDR1 SEHNR, CDR2 FQNEAQ (reference sequence). With 5 bases clipped from V and 2 bases from J, the junction kept 5 bases outside the gene matches. CDR3 DNA: TGTGCCAGCAGCCAGGCTAGCGGGAGGGTCACAGATACGCAGTATTTT. Protein product: CASSQASGRVTDTQYF.

The chain joins TRBV5-6 to TRBJ2-7; D is uncertain. V was trimmed by 0 bases and J by 3 bases, leaving 13 bases between them. Germline V gene sequence: CDR1 SGHDT, CDR2 YYEEEE. The CDR3 runs 15 residues. Written as DNA, the CDR3 is TGTGCCAGCAGCTTGGCTTCGCTACAAGACTACGAGCAGTACTTC. This sequence encodes CASSLASLQDYEQYF. Drawing the rest from reference TRBV5-6 and TRBJ2-7, the complete variable domain is DAGVTQSPTHLIKTRGQQVTLRCSPKSGHDTVSWYQQALGQGPQFIFQYYEEEERQRGNFPDRFSGHQFPNYSSELNVNALLLGDSALYLCASSLASLQDYEQYFGPGTRLTVT.

This clonotype was counted many times. This rearrangement joins TRBV27 to TRBJ2-3, with TRBD1 matching 11 bases. The CDR3 runs 16 residues. CDR1 is MNHEY and CDR2 is SMNVEV in the germline V gene (reference sequence). V shed 5 bases and J 3 bases; nucleotides not matched to a gene: 7. The CDR3 nucleotides read TGTGCCAGCAGTCAGGCCGGGACAGGGGGAACAGATACGCAGTATTTT. Translated: CASSQAGTGGTDTQYF.

This clonotype was found many times. This sequence joins TRBV18 and TRBJ2-1; TRBD2 matches at 7 bases. The CDR3 covers 15 residues. Germline CDR1 is KGHSH and CDR2 is LQKENI. Germline trimming cut 5 bases from V and 7 bases from J; bases unmatched to any gene: 11. The CDR3 nucleotides read TGTGCCAGCTCATGGGGCGGCGGGAGAGGGAATGAGCAGTTCTTC. Protein product: CASSWGGGRGNEQFF.

There are many counts of this clonotype. The chain combines TRBV10-2 with TRBJ2-1, with unresolved D. V lost 8 bases and J 10 bases, leaving 12 bases between the germline ends. This CDR3 region has 11 residues. Germline CDR1 WSHSY, CDR2 SAAADI. CDR3: CASELTGEQFF. CDR3 in DNA: TGCGCCAGCGAACTCACCGGAGAGCAGTTCTTC.